The sample holds many counts of the clone carrying this T cell receptor (beta chain). No antigen is known for it. Other nucleotide sequences from this sample produce the same CDR3. The CDR3 has 13 amino acids. Trimming cost V 6 bases and J 1 base, with 9 bases left between them. The germline V gene encodes CDR1 MNHEY and CDR2 SMNVEV (reference sequence). The sample is drawn from a study of shared clonotypes between healthy human individuals. Study-wide results and caveats: The study generally estimated greater richness for naive than memory subsets. Collection of samples was limited to blood; tissue repertoires likely differ. Clonotype sharing across a few donors was observed for about 4.8% of naive CD4 clonotypes.

The method was immunoSEQ multiplex PCR; TCRdb's version includes in-frame clones alone and lacks a portion of them. The data show about 2 million clones, with approximately 94% seen just once and 0.9% to 1.5% held by the top ten. Naive CD8 cells, CD45RO-negative and positively selected for CCR7, excluded terminally differentiated effector memory CD45RA+ cells. All donors qualified as healthy HIV-negative adults and had experienced no recent acute infections or vaccinations. Sequenced: naive CD8+ T cells sorted from blood. This clonotype originated in a man between 18 and 35 years old in good health. The chain employs TRBV27 and TRBJ1-1; D call uncertain. The CDR3 bases are TGTGCCAGCAGCCTGACGAGGAACACTGAAGCTTTCTTT. Protein: CASSLTRNTEAFF.